Shown below are 16 T cell receptor beta chains from a single sample sequenced in a study of blood T cells in healthy people across ages. Sample-barcoded 5' priming and a J-beta primer mix drove a second PCR of roughly 7 to 11 cycles. TCRdb called the 5' RACE reads again in MiXCR, with one record for every CDR3 protein. The sample lists about 680,000 distinct CDR3 sequences, 49% occurring once. The sequenced sample consisted of blood. Receptors were obtained from a woman aged 55-69 years in good health.

The rearrangement links TRBV2 to TRBJ1-1; TRBD1 agrees at 7 bases. V lost 7 bases to trimming and J lost 1 base; unmatched junction nucleotides: 6. Germline-derived CDR1 and CDR2 are SNHLY and FYNNEI. The CDR3 is made up of 14 amino acids. For the CDR3, the DNA is TGTGCCAGCAAAGGGGACAGTGGGAACACTGAAGCTTTCTTT. Translation gives CASKGDSGNTEAFF.

This clonotype was counted between two and nine times. V usage is TRBV14 and J usage is TRBJ2-7, with a weak D call TRBD1 (5 bases). From germline, CDR1 is SGHDN and CDR2 FVKESK. The CDR3 runs to 13 residues. Trimming took 3 bases from V and 0 from J, leaving 6 bases between them. This CDR3 is CASSHRASYEQYF. The CDR3 DNA is TGTGCCAGCAGCCACAGGGCCTCCTACGAGCAGTACTTC.

The chain links TRBV7-9 to TRBJ2-5, with TRBD1 matching 7 bases. V shed 1 base and J 5 bases; nucleotides not matched to a gene: 7. Germline-derived CDR1 and CDR2 are SEHNR and FQNEAQ (reference sequence). CDR3 length equals 15 residues. Written as DNA, the CDR3 is TGTGCCAGCAGCTTAGGCACAGGGGCATGGGAGACCCAGTACTTC. Amino acid sequence: CASSLGTGAWETQYF. Filled out from reference TRBV7-9 and TRBJ2-5, the complete variable domain reads DTGVSQNPRHKITKRGQNVTFRCDPISEHNRLYWYRQTLGQGPEFLTYFQNEAQLEKSRLLSDRFSAERPKGSFSTLEIQRTEQGDSAMYLCASSLGTGAWETQYFGPGTRLLVL.

This sequence joins TRBV4-1 and TRBJ2-5; 10 positions match TRBD2. CDR1 and CDR2 (germline): MGHRA, YSYEKL. The V segment lost 0 bases and the J segment 3 bases; nucleotides outside the gene matches: 10. The CDR3 consists of 18 residues. CDR3 DNA: TGCGCCAGCAGCCAAGAAAGCCGGACTAGCGGTGGGAAAGAGACCCAGTACTTC. Its translation: CASSQESRTSGGKETQYF.

This clonotype has a count of ten or more. V is TRBV5-1 and J is TRBJ2-5; D is perhaps TRBD2 (6 bases). The CDR3 has 13 amino acids. Germline V lookup: CDR1 SGHRS, CDR2 YFSETQ. V was pared by 5 bases and J by 5 bases, with 13 bases between. The CDR3 DNA reads as TGCGCCAGCAGTCGAGGAGGGTCGGAGACCCAGTACTTC. Protein: CASSRGGSETQYF. The full variable domain, in which reference TRBV5-1 and TRBJ2-5 provide the parts outside the CDR3, is KAGVTQTPRYLIKTRGQQVTLSCSPISGHRSVSWYQQTPGQGLQFLFEYFSETQRNKGNFPGRFSGRQFSNSRSEMNVSTLELGDSALYLCASSRGGSETQYFGPGTRLLVL.

This chain connects TRBV20-1 to TRBJ2-3; tentative D call: TRBD1 (5 bases). Looked up from germline, CDR1 is DFQATT and CDR2 is SNEGSKA (reference sequence). V shed 0 bases and J shed 6 bases, with 16 bases lying between them. The CDR3 contains 15 residues. CDR3 sequence reads: CSARDMGRAGDTQYF. CDR3 DNA: TGCAGTGCTAGAGATATGGGCAGGGCTGGGGATACGCAGTATTTT.

The chain joins TRBV29-1 to TRBJ2-7, with 13 bases that match TRBD2. Trimming removed 4 bases from V and 3 bases from J; junction bases left unmatched: 9. Germline loops: CDR1 SQVTM, CDR2 ANQGSEA. The CDR3 consists of 16 residues. The CDR3 sequence: CSVAGTSGNSYYEQYF. Written as DNA, the CDR3 is TGCAGCGTTGCCGGGACTAGCGGGAACAGTTACTACGAGCAGTACTTC.

The chain employs TRBV6-6 and TRBJ1-1; 9 nucleotides line up with TRBD1. Germline CDR1 is MNHNY and CDR2 is SVGAGI (reference sequence). Germline trimming cut 6 bases from V and 6 bases from J; bases unmatched to any gene: 8. The CDR3 is 14 amino acids. The CDR3 DNA reads as TGTGCCAGCAGGGCGAACAGGGGGCAAGCTGAAGCTTTCTTT. Its protein is CASRANRGQAEAFF.

The V gene is TRBV11-2, the J gene TRBJ2-1; D is perhaps TRBD2 (6 bases). CDR3 length: 15 amino acids. Trimming removed 5 bases at V and 8 bases at J, with 19 bases between. From germline, CDR1 is SGHAT and CDR2 FQNNGV. This CDR3 is CASSRGKRGLDEQFF. For the CDR3, the DNA is TGTGCCAGCAGCCGGGGGAAAAGGGGTTTGGATGAGCAGTTCTTC.

There are a few counts of this clonotype. The chain has TRBV18 and TRBJ2-3; 7 nucleotides line up with TRBD2. CDR3 length: 15 residues. Per the germline V gene, CDR1 is KGHSH and CDR2 is LQKENI. V dropped 3 bases and J dropped 0; count of bases not matched to a gene: 3. The CDR3 reads CASSPLAASTDTQYF. As DNA, the CDR3 is TGTGCCAGCTCACCTCTAGCGGCAAGCACAGATACGCAGTATTTT. Based on the CDR3 plus reference TRBV18 and TRBJ2-3, the full variable domain is NAGVMQNPRHLVRRRGQEARLRCSPMKGHSHVYWYRQLPEEGLKFMVYLQKENIIDESGMPKERFSAEFPKEGPSILRIQQVVRGDSAAYFCASSPLAASTDTQYFGPGTRLTVL.

This rearrangement joins TRBV2 to TRBJ2-1; no clear D gene. The CDR3 extends over 13 amino acids. V was trimmed by 6 bases and J by 4 bases, leaving 10 bases between them. Germline V CDR1 and CDR2: SNHLY, FYNNEI. CDR3 sequence reads: CASRGFLYNEQFF. DNA of the CDR3: TGTGCCAGCAGGGGGTTCCTATACAATGAGCAGTTCTTC.

This rearrangement joins TRBV6-1 to TRBJ1-6; D possibly corresponds to TRBD1 (5 bases). The CDR3 consists of 15 residues. Trimming pared 6 bases from V and 7 bases from J, leaving 16 bases between. CDR1 and CDR2 (germline): MNHNS, SASEGT. The CDR3 bases are TGTGCCAGCAGAACGACAGAGGTTTGGAATTCACCCCTCCACTTT. Protein product: CASRTTEVWNSPLHF.

The chain employs TRBV28 and TRBJ2-7; 13 nucleotides agree with TRBD2. Germline V lookup: CDR1 MDHEN, CDR2 SYDVKM. This CDR3 contains 17 residues. Unmatched junction bases numbered 8, after V lost 4 bases and J lost 2 bases. CDR3 sequence (DNA): TGTGCCAGCAGTTCCTTGGGACTAGCGGGAAAAGCCTACGAGCAGTACTTC. Translating it yields CASSSLGLAGKAYEQYF.

This clonotype was recorded at least ten times. The chain joins TRBV5-1 to TRBJ2-1; a weak D match, TRBD2 (5 bases). This CDR3 contains 15 residues. V was cut by 0 bases and J by 6 bases, with 13 bases left in between. Germline loops: CDR1 SGHRS, CDR2 YFSETQ. The CDR3 coding sequence is TGCGCCAGCAGCTTGGCCGACGGGCTAGCCAATGAGCAGTTCTTC. It translates to CASSLADGLANEQFF.

The chain has TRBV20-1 and TRBJ2-7, with D tentatively TRBD1 (5 bases). This CDR3 comprises 12 residues. The V end lost 6 bases, the J end lost 1 base, and 10 bases lay between the germline ends. The V gene's germline CDR1 is DFQATT and CDR2 SNEGSKA (reference sequence). The CDR3 sequence: CSAIRQSYEQYF. CDR3 DNA sequence: TGCAGTGCCATACGACAGTCCTACGAGCAGTACTTC.

Concerning this clonotype: Relative to the germline gene, one junction end is altered; a read error may explain this. The chain joins TRBV5-1 to TRBJ2-3; D gene unclear. Germline values: CDR1 SGHRS, CDR2 YFSETQ. This CDR3 is 16 amino acids long. CDR3 DNA sequence: TGCGCCAGCAGATCCGTCGGGCTAGGAAGCATAGATACGCAGTATTTT. Its translation is CASRSVGLGSIDTQYF.